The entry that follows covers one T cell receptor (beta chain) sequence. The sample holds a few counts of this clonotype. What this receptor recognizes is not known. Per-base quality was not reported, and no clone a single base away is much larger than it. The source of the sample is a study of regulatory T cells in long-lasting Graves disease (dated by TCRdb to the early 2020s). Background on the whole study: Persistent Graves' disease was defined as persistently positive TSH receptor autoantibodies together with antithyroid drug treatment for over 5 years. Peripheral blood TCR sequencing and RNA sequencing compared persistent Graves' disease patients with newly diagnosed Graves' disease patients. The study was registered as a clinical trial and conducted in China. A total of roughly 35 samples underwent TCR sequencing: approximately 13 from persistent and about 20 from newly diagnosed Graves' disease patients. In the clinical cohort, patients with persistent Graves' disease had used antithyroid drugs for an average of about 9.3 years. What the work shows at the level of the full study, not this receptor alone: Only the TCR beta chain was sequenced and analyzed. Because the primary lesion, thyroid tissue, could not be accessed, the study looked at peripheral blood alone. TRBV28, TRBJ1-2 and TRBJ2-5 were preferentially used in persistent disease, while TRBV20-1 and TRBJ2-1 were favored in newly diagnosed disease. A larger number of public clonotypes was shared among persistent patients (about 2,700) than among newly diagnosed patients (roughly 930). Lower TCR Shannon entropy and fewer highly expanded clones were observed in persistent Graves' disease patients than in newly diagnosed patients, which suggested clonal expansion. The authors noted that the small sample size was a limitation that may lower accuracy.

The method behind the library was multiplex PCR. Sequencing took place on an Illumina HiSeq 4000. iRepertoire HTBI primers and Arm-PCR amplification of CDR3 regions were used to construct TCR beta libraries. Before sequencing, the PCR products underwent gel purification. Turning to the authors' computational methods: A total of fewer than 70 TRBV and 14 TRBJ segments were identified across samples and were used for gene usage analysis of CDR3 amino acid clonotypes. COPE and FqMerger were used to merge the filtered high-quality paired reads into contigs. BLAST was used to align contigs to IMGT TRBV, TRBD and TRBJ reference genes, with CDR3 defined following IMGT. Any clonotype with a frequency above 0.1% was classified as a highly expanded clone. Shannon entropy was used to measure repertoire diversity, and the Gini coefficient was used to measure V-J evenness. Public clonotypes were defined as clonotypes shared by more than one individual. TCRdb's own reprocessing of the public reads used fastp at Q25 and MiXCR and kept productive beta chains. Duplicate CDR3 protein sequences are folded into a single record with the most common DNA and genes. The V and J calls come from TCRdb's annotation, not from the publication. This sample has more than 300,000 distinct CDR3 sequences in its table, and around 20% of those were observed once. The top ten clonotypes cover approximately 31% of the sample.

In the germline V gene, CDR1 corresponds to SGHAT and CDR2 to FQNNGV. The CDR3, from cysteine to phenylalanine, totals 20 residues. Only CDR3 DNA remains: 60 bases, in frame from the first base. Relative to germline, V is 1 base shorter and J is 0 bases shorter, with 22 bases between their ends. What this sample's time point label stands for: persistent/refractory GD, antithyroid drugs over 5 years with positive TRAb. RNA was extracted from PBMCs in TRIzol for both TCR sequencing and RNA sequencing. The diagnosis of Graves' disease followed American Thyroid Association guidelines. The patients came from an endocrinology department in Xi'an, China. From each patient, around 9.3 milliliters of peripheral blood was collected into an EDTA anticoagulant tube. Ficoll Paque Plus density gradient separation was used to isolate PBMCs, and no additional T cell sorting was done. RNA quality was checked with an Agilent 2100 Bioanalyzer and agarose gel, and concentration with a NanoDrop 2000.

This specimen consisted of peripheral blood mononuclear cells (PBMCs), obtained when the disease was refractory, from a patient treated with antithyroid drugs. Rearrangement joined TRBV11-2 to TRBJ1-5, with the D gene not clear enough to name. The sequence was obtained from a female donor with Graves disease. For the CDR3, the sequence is CASSLGVGPLYIYSNQPQHF. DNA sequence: TGTGCCAGCAGCTTAGGGGTAGGACCCCTCTATATATATAGCAATCAGCCCCAGCATTTT.